A single sample gave rise to the 20 T cell receptor beta chains below, sequenced in a study of blood T cells in healthy people across ages. Using a J-beta primer mix together with a sample-barcoded 5' primer, a second PCR was run for about 6 to 12 cycles. TCRdb reprocessed the 5' RACE reads via MiXCR and lists one record per CDR3 protein. Among 1.8 million or so distinct CDR3 sequences listed, about 39% were seen once. Sequences were obtained from blood. Every receptor here comes from a human donor in good health.

This clonotype has a handful of counts. The genes are TRBV20-1 and TRBJ1-2; D gene ambiguous. CDR3 size: 14 residues. Germline V gene lookup returns CDR1 DFQATT and CDR2 SNEGSKA (reference sequence). V lost 3 bases to trimming and J lost 6 bases, with 17 bases between them. The CDR3 protein is CSASLRTAAHGYTF. In DNA form, the CDR3 reads TGCAGTGCTAGTTTGAGGACCGCGGCGCATGGCTACACCTTC.

This clonotype was picked up a small number of times. Compared with germline, one end of the junction differs, possibly owing to a read error. V is TRBV7-2 and J is TRBJ1-6; 9 nucleotides match TRBD1. The CDR3 spans 16 residues. Germline CDR1 is SGHTA and CDR2 is FQGNSA. The CDR3 DNA is TGTGCCAGCAGCCGAACTGGGACAGGGAGATATTCACTCCTCCACTTT. Protein product: CASSRTGTGRYSLLHF.

This chain uses TRBV7-2 with TRBJ2-3; D possibly corresponds to TRBD2 (6 bases). This CDR3 is 16 amino acids long. Germline V gives CDR1 SGHTA, CDR2 FQGNSA. Trimming stripped 1 base from V and 2 bases from J, with 13 bases between. This chain's CDR3 is CASSLVIGGLTDTQYF. CDR3 in DNA: TGTGCCAGCAGCTTAGTGATCGGGGGACTCACAGATACGCAGTATTTT.

CDR3 DNA sequence: TGTGCCAGCAGCGTAGAGGGGGCGGGGGATCAGCCCCAGCATTTT. It translates to CASSVEGAGDQPQHF. The J gene is TRBJ1-5, the V gene TRBV9; 7 bases map to TRBD1. The germline V gene encodes CDR1 SGDLS and CDR2 YYNGEE. The CDR3 spans 15 residues. The V and J ends lost 0 bases and 5 bases, in that order; junction bases with no gene match: 5.

The table lists this clonotype with a few counts. The CDR3 region is CASSRKRQGATSPTDTQYF. The CDR3 DNA reads TGTGCCAGCAGCCGCAAAAGACAGGGGGCGACTTCCCCCACAGATACGCAGTATTTT. The J gene is TRBJ2-3, the V gene TRBV7-2; TRBD1 agrees at 10 bases. This CDR3 comprises 19 residues. CDR1 and CDR2 (germline): SGHTA, FQGNSA. J gave up 2 bases and V 5 bases, and 16 bases lay outside the gene matches. The entire variable domain, with the rest obtained from reference TRBV7-2 and TRBJ2-3, is as follows: GAGVSQSPSNKVTEKGKDVELRCDPISGHTALYWYRQSLGQGLEFLIYFQGNSAPDKSGLPSDRFSAERTGGSVSTLTIQRTQQEDSAVYLCASSRKRQGATSPTDTQYFGPGTRLTVL.

The genes are TRBV7-2 and TRBJ2-6; perhaps TRBD1 as D (5 bases). Germline V gene sequence: CDR1 SGHTA, CDR2 FQGNSA. The ends were cut back, 5 bases at V and 2 bases at J, with 13 bases in the middle. This CDR3 spans 16 amino acids. CDR3 loop: CASSPSQDTGANVLTF. Written as DNA, the CDR3 is TGTGCCAGCAGCCCCTCACAGGATACTGGGGCCAACGTCCTGACTTTC.

This chain uses TRBV6-5 with TRBJ1-1, with D possibly being TRBD1 (5 bases). This CDR3 region has 14 residues. CDR1 is MNHEY, CDR2 SVGAGI, per germline. Trimming removed 6 bases at V and 2 bases at J, with 13 bases between. This chain's CDR3 is CASSNGHFNTEAFF. The CDR3 DNA follows: TGTGCCAGCAGCAACGGACATTTCAACACTGAAGCTTTCTTT.

This clonotype has only a few counts. The rearrangement links TRBV6-2 or TRBV6-3 to TRBJ2-6, with no clear D. CDR1 MNHEY and CDR2 SVGEGT come from the germline V gene. The length of the CDR3 is 15 residues. The V end lost 7 bases, the J end lost 4 bases, and 14 bases lay between the germline ends. The CDR3 nucleotides are TGTGCCAGCACCCCCAGATCGCGAGGGGCCAACGTCCTGACTTTC. Its translation: CASTPRSRGANVLTF.

The chain links TRBV5-5 to TRBJ1-2; TRBD1 might be the D (5 bases). The length of the CDR3 is 15 residues. CDR1 and CDR2 (germline): SGHKS, YYEKEE (reference sequence). Trimming stripped 1 base from V and 9 bases from J, with 19 bases between. CDR3 amino acids: CASSLSRGLSGSYTF. As DNA, the CDR3 is TGTGCCAGCAGCTTGTCAAGGGGCCTCTCGGGCAGCTACACCTTC.

This chain connects TRBV30 to TRBJ1-1; D call uncertain. The V gene's germline CDR1 is GTSNPN and CDR2 SVGIG (reference sequence). V gave up 2 bases and J gave up 3 bases, with 10 bases separating them. This CDR3 contains 13 residues. The CDR3 DNA reads as TGTGCCTGGAGTAGAGAGTCTCACACTGAAGCTTTCTTT. This sequence encodes CAWSRESHTEAFF.

The chain combines TRBV12-3 or TRBV12-4 with TRBJ1-5; D gene uncertain. This CDR3 has 15 residues. Trimming left V 4 bases short and J 6 bases short, with 16 bases between. The CDR3 DNA reads TGTGCCAGCAGTTCGGACCTTCGGGAGGGTCAGCCCCAGCATTTT. It translates to CASSSDLREGQPQHF.

A word on this clonotype: The junction and the germline gene differ at one end; a read error may be behind it. This chain links TRBV6-1 with TRBJ1-6, with 9 bases fitting TRBD1. The length of the CDR3 is 20 residues. The germline V gene has CDR1 MNHNS and CDR2 SASEGT. The CDR3 DNA reads as TGTGCCAGCAGGCCCGGAACGGGACAGGGAGGAGGGGGGGGGAATTCACCCCCCCACTTT. It codes for CASRPGTGQGGGGGNSPPHF.

This chain connects TRBV5-5 to TRBJ1-1, with unresolved D. CDR3 length: 13 amino acids. V lost 6 bases and J 8 bases, leaving 17 bases between the germline ends. Germline CDR1 SGHKS, CDR2 YYEKEE (reference sequence). This CDR3 is CASIWSEGLEAFF. CDR3 in DNA: TGTGCCAGCATTTGGTCAGAAGGGTTGGAAGCTTTCTTT.

Of note for this clonotype: An end of the junction does not agree with germline; a read error may underlie this. The chain employs TRBV5-1 and TRBJ2-3, with D perhaps TRBD2 (6 bases). Germline loops: CDR1 SGHRS, CDR2 YFSETQ. The CDR3 covers 15 residues. CDR3 region: CASGFGAGSTDTQYF. In DNA form, the CDR3 reads TGCGCCAGCGGCTTCGGGGCGGGGAGCACAGATACGCAGTATTTT.

This clonotype turned up a few times. The V call is TRBV7-9, the J call TRBJ1-4; D is possibly TRBD1 (5 bases). The CDR3 totals 14 residues. Germline assignment: CDR1 SEHNR and CDR2 FQNEAQ (reference sequence). Trimming cost V 6 bases and J 0 bases, with 8 bases left between them. The CDR3 sequence is CASRRGATNEKLFF. Here the CDR3 DNA reads TGTGCCAGCAGGCGAGGGGCAACTAATGAAAAACTGTTTTTT.

V and J are TRBV2 and TRBJ2-5; 12 bases are shared with TRBD2. V was clipped by 5 bases and J by 2 bases; unmatched bases: 12. The V gene's germline CDR1 is SNHLY and CDR2 FYNNEI. This CDR3 comprises 18 residues. CDR3 coding DNA: TGTGCCAGCAGTACACGAATTGGACTAGCGGGGACGCAAGAGACCCAGTACTTC. Translation gives CASSTRIGLAGTQETQYF.

CDR3 protein: CSATLDGNTEAFF. Here the CDR3 DNA reads TGCAGTGCTACTTTAGACGGGAACACTGAAGCTTTCTTT. The chain is built from TRBV20-1 and TRBJ1-1, with D unclear. V gave up 4 bases and J gave up 1 base, with 10 bases separating them. Germline assignment: CDR1 DFQATT and CDR2 SNEGSKA (reference sequence). The CDR3 length is 13 residues.

The V call is TRBV20-1, the J call TRBJ2-7; a weak D match, TRBD2 (5 bases). This CDR3 is built from 14 residues. Germline CDR1 DFQATT, CDR2 SNEGSKA (reference sequence). Trimming stripped 1 base from V and 1 base from J, with 11 bases between. For the CDR3, the DNA is TGCAGTGCTAGAGGTAGTGTAGCGTCCTACGAGCAGTACTTC. This encodes CSARGSVASYEQYF.

This clonotype was counted between two and nine times. The rearrangement uses TRBV20-1 and TRBJ1-5, with D hard to call. Germline-derived CDR1 and CDR2 are DFQATT and SNEGSKA (reference sequence). The V end was cut by 2 bases, the J end by 5 bases, with 13 bases between. This CDR3 spans 14 amino acids. CDR3 region: CSARWSSGHQPQHF. As DNA, the CDR3 is TGCAGTGCTAGATGGTCCTCCGGCCATCAGCCCCAGCATTTT.

On this clonotype itself: An end of the junction does not agree with germline; a read error may underlie this. This chain uses TRBV12-3 or TRBV12-4 with TRBJ2-1; 12 nucleotides align to TRBD2. The length of the CDR3 is 15 residues. The CDR3 is CVSRRLAGGPEEQFF. The CDR3 coding sequence is TGTGTCAGCAGGCGCCTAGCGGGGGGGCCGGAGGAGCAGTTCTTC.